This TCR beta chain derives from a study of T cell responses to AZD1222 COVID-19 vaccine (dated by TCRdb to the early 2020s). Concerning the study at large: TCR sequencing was performed for 233 trial participants, of whom 207 were given two doses of AZD1222 and some 25 were given two doses of MenACWY control vaccine. Trial participants were enrolled by age into subgroups of 18-55, 56-69 and 70-plus years, and around 140, 26 and 57 TCR-sequenced participants, respectively, were included in these subgroups. General study outcomes and caveats: Nearly half of unique spike-specific TCRs reportedly recognized epitopes outside regions mutated in the B.1.351 and B.1.1.7 variants. Only a handful of AZD1222 recipients were SARS-CoV-2 seropositive at baseline, limiting conclusions about previously exposed vaccinees. In the small 56-69-year group, the increase in depth fell short of significance, most likely because of low power. Spike-specific TCR breadth and depth rose significantly after two AZD1222 doses compared with day 0 and with MenACWY recipients. No day 14 peak-response samples were available, so repertoires were characterized only after the peak T cell response. Participants were mostly white British, with more females than males. The authors suggested clonal diversity may have been underestimated. CD4 TCRs associated with the vaccine covered the entire spike protein, and the dominant responses were in regions 160-218 and 743-854.

As to this clone: Its antigen is still unknown. No per-base quality is available; no much larger clone lies one base away.

Including cysteine and phenylalanine, the CDR3 has 9 amino acids. The CDR3 DNA has 27 bases and is translated from base 1. The CDR3 regions of human TCRbeta chains were analyzed by immunosequencing. Regarding the original processing steps: Repertoire TCRs were matched against a reference library of SARS-CoV-2-specific TCRs generated with the MIRA antigen-specificity platform. Breadth meant the fraction of unique TCRs that were SARS-CoV-2-associated, whereas depth meant the fraction of total T cells that were SARS-CoV-2-associated. Using the MIRA data, each spike-specific TCR was mapped to the spike region that the TCR reacts to and placed in a CD4 or CD8 class. Log10-transformed breadth and depth values were compared by one-way ANOVA with Sidak's multiple comparisons tests. The source is immuneACCESS, and TCRdb retained only in-frame sequences with V and J called. Part of the clones is not carried over; for the studies checked, unresolved V genes explain less than half of this, and the remainder is unexplained. The V and J calls and clone size were taken over from that table, and D and trimming were inferred from the DNA. This sample gives approximately 150,000 clones in total; roughly 87% of them show up just once. The ten top clones hold about 6.5% of the sample.

This specimen's time point label, per the study, means: about 28 days (+/-7) after the second vaccine dose. Because spike-specific TCR depth and breadth did not differ between the two schedules, AZD1222 recipients who got a second dose at roughly 4 weeks were pooled with those who got a second dose at roughly 12 weeks. Samples from vaccinated people were obtained from the UK trials COV001 and COV002, which included a single-blind randomized controlled phase 2/3 trial of AZD1222 (ChAdOx1 nCoV-19) in healthy adults. For TCRbeta chain sequencing, PBMC samples were collected from trial participants at day 0 and at day 28 after the second dose.

This sequence was found in an adult who received the AZD1222 COVID-19 vaccine. The chain was built from TRBV21-1 and TRBJ2-4. TRBV21-1 is a documented pseudogene. Sequenced material: peripheral blood, taken 28 days after the second AZD1222 dose. The DNA sequence follows: TGTGCCAGCAGCAACGGCTTGTACTTC. Its protein reads: CASSNGLYF.